The rows below give T cell receptor beta chains drawn from one sample of a study of T cell responses to AZD1222 COVID-19 vaccine. The data were produced by immunoSEQ multiplex PCR, yet TCRdb's version contains in-frame clones alone and is incomplete. Of approximately 79,000 clones listed, roughly 88% are singletons. The sample in question was peripheral blood, obtained on day 0 of AZD1222 vaccination. These receptors all come from an adult in good health. The CDR3 runs from the conserved cysteine through the conserved F or W. Fields, in order: J gene, V gene, clone size, D gene, CDR3 DNA, CDR3 protein. A D gene is named only where the DNA matches it firmly. Expanded clones are given a class, and other clones once, few, many or no size at all.

j_gene: TRBJ2-7; v_gene: TRBV7-2; abundance: .; d_gene: .; CDR3nt: TGTGCCAGCAGCGAGACAGTCCACGAGCAGTACTTC; CDR3aa: CASSETVHEQYF
j_gene: TRBJ2-6; v_gene: TRBV11-2; abundance: .; d_gene: TRBD2; CDR3nt: TGTGCCAGCAGCCCGGGACTAGCGGCATCTGGGGCCAACGTCCTAACTTTC; CDR3aa: CASSPGLAASGANVLTF
j_gene: TRBJ1-1; v_gene: TRBV6-5; abundance: .; d_gene: .; CDR3nt: TGTGCCAGCAGTTACTTATACAGCGGATTGAACACTGAAGCTTTCTTT; CDR3aa: CASSYLYSGLNTEAFF
j_gene: TRBJ2-1; v_gene: TRBV5-1; abundance: .; d_gene: .; CDR3nt: TGCGCCAGCAGCCCTATTAGACAGATGGATGAGCAGTTCTTC; CDR3aa: CASSPIRQMDEQFF
j_gene: TRBJ2-7; v_gene: TRBV20-1; abundance: few; d_gene: .; CDR3nt: TGCAGTGCTAGAACGGGAATTGAGCAGTACTTC; CDR3aa: CSARTGIEQYF
j_gene: TRBJ1-6; v_gene: TRBV7-9; abundance: once; d_gene: TRBD1; CDR3nt: TGTGCCAGCAGCTGGGGACAGGGAAATTCACCCCTCCACTTT; CDR3aa: CASSWGQGNSPLHF
j_gene: TRBJ2-3; v_gene: TRBV9; abundance: .; d_gene: TRBD1; CDR3nt: TGTGCCAGCAGCGCGCAGGGGGTGGGTAAAGATACGCAGTATTTT; CDR3aa: CASSAQGVGKDTQYF
j_gene: TRBJ2-3; v_gene: TRBV5-4; abundance: .; d_gene: .; CDR3nt: TGTGCCAGCAGCGCGGGACAGATTAGCACAGATACGCAGTATTTT; CDR3aa: CASSAGQISTDTQYF
j_gene: TRBJ2-7; v_gene: TRBV3-1/TRBV3-2; abundance: .; d_gene: TRBD2; CDR3nt: TGTGCCAGCAGCCAAGCCGGGAGGGCCTACGAGCAGTACTTC; CDR3aa: CASSQAGRAYEQYF
j_gene: TRBJ2-3; v_gene: TRBV12-3/TRBV12-4; abundance: .; d_gene: TRBD1; CDR3nt: TGTGCCAGCAGTCCAGCCACAGGGGCTACGCAGTATTTT; CDR3aa: CASSPATGATQYF
j_gene: TRBJ1-1; v_gene: TRBV4-1; abundance: .; d_gene: .; CDR3nt: TGCGCCAGCAGCCAAGACCAGCTGAACACTGAAGCTTTCTTT; CDR3aa: CASSQDQLNTEAFF
j_gene: TRBJ2-5; v_gene: TRBV3-1/TRBV3-2; abundance: .; d_gene: TRBD2; CDR3nt: TGTGCCAGCAGCCAAGAACGCAGCGGGAGCGAAGAGACCCAGTACTTC; CDR3aa: CASSQERSGSEETQYF
j_gene: TRBJ2-7; v_gene: TRBV5-1; abundance: .; d_gene: TRBD1; CDR3nt: TGCGCCAGCAGCTTTAACAGGGGGTACGAGCAGTACTTC; CDR3aa: CASSFNRGYEQYF
j_gene: TRBJ1-2; v_gene: TRBV28; abundance: .; d_gene: TRBD1; CDR3nt: TGTGCCAGCAGTACTCCGGGACAGAGTTATGGCTACACCTTC; CDR3aa: CASSTPGQSYGYTF
j_gene: TRBJ1-2; v_gene: TRBV28; abundance: .; d_gene: .; CDR3nt: TGTGCCCTAACAGGGAGGCACGGCTACACCTTC; CDR3aa: CALTGRHGYTF
j_gene: TRBJ2-3; v_gene: TRBV2; abundance: .; d_gene: .; CDR3nt: TGTGCCAGCAGGCTGGGAGATACGCAGTATTTT; CDR3aa: CASRLGDTQYF
j_gene: TRBJ1-5; v_gene: TRBV7-6; abundance: .; d_gene: TRBD1; CDR3nt: TGTGCCAGCAGCCCCACACAGGGGCTCACTGGTAGTCAGCCCCAGCATTTT; CDR3aa: CASSPTQGLTGSQPQHF